This T cell receptor (beta chain) is drawn from a study of shared clonotypes between healthy human individuals. Overall study findings and caveats: The researchers took only blood, and tissue repertoires probably look different.

Deletions cut 3 bases from V and 2 bases from J, with 13 bases between. The length of the CDR3 is 15 residues. Germline V gives CDR1 SNHLY, CDR2 FYNNEI. Donors were healthy HIV-negative adults without recent acute infections or vaccinations. There were only Caucasian adults among the donors, and all lived in Nashville, Tennessee. Unsorted samples drew genomic DNA from about 90 million PBMCs. The table lists this clone with a few counts. Its antigen remains unknown. The data were produced by immunoSEQ multiplex PCR, yet TCRdb's version contains in-frame clones alone and is incomplete. Counted here are roughly 500,000 clones, roughly 80% occurring once; the ten biggest clones make up about 12%.

The sequenced material came from PBMCs. The TCR originated in a woman between 40 and 55 years old in good health. Some clones in this sample may be carry-over from other donors' samples. The J gene is TRBJ2-5, the V gene TRBV2, with D perhaps given as TRBD1 or TRBD2 (5 bases each). The CDR3 region is CASSEGRMNQETQYF. The CDR3 DNA is TGTGCCAGCAGTGAGGGACGGATGAATCAAGAGACCCAGTACTTC.